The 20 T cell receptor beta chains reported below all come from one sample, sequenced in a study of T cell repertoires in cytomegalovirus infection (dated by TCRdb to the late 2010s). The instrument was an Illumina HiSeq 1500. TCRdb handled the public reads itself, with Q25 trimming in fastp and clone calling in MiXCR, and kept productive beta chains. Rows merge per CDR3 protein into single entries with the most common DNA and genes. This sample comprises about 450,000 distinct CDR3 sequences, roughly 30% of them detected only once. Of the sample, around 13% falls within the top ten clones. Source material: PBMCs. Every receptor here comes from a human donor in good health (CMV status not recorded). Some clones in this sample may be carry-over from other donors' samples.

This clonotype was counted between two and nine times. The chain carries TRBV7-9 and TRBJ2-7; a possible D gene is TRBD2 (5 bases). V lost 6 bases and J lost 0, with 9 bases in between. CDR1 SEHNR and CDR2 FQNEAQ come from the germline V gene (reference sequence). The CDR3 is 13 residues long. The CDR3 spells CASSEGGSYEQYF. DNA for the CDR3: TGTGCCAGCAGTGAAGGAGGCTCCTACGAGCAGTACTTC.

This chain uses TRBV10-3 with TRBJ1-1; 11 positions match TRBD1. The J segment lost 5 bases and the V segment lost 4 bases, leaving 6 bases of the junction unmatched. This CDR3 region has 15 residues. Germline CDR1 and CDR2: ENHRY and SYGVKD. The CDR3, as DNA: TGTGCCATCAGTGGCGCCGGGACAGGGGGAACTGAAGCTTTCTTT. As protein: CAISGAGTGGTEAFF.

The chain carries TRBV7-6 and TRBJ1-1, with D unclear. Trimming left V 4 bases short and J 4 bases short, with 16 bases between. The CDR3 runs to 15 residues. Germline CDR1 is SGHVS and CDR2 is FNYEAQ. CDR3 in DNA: TGTGCCAGCAGCTCCCACCGGGAGGGTACCACTGAAGCTTTCTTT. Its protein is CASSSHREGTTEAFF.

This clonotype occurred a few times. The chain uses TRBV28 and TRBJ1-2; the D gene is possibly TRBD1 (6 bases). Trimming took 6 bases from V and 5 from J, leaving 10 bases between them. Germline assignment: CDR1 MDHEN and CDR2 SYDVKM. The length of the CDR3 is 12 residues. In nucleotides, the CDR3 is TGTGCCAGCAGGGACAGCTTTTATGGCTACACCTTC. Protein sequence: CASRDSFYGYTF.

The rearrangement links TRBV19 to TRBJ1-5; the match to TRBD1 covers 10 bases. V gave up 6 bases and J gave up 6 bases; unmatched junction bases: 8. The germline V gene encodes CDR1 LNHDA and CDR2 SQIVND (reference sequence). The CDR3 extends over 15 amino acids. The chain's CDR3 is CASRTRQGAGQPQHF. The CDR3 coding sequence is TGTGCCAGTAGGACCCGACAGGGGGCAGGTCAGCCCCAGCATTTT.

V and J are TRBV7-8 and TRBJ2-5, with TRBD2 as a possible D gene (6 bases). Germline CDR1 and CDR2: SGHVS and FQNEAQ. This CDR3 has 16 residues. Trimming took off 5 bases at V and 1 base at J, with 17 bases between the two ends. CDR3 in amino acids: CASSPEEGLFQETQYF. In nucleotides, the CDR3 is TGTGCCAGCAGCCCGGAAGAGGGACTTTTCCAAGAGACCCAGTACTTC.

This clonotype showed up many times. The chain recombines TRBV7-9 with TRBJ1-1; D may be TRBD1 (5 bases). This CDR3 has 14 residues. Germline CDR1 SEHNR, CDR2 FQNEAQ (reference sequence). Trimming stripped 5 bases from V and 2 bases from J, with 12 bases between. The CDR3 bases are TGTGCCAGCAGCCTAGGGACCGTAAACACTGAAGCTTTCTTT. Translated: CASSLGTVNTEAFF.

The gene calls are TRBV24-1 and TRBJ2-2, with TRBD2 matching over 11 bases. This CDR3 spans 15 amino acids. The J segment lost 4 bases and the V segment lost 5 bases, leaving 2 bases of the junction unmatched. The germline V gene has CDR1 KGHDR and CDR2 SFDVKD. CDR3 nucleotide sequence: TGTGCCACCAGTGGTACTAGCGGGGGCACCGGGGAGCTGTTTTTT. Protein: CATSGTSGGTGELFF.

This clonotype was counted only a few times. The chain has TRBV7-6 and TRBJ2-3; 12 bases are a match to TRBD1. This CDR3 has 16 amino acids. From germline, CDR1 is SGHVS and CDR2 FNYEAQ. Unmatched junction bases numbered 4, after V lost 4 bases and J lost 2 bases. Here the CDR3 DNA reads TGTGCCAGCAGCTCTCGGGACAGGGGGCTCACAGATACGCAGTATTTT. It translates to CASSSRDRGLTDTQYF.

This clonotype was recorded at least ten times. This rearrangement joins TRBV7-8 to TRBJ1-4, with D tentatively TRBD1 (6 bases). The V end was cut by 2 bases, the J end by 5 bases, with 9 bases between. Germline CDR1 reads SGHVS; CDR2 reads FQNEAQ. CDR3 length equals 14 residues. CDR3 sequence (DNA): TGTGCCAGCAGCTTAAGTCAGGGGAATGAAAAACTGTTTTTT. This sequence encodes CASSLSQGNEKLFF.

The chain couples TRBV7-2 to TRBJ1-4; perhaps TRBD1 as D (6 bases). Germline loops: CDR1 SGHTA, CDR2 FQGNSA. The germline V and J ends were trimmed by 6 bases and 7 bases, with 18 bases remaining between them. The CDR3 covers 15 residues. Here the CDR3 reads CASRYVGGGIEKLFF. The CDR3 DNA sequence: TGTGCCAGCAGATACGTAGGGGGTGGGATTGAAAAACTGTTTTTT.

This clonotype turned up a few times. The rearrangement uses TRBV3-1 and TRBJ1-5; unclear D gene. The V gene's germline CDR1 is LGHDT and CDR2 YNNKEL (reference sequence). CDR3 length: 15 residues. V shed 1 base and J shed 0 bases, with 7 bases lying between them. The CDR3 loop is CASSQALGSNQPQHF. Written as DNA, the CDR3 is TGTGCCAGCAGCCAAGCATTGGGTAGCAATCAGCCCCAGCATTTT.

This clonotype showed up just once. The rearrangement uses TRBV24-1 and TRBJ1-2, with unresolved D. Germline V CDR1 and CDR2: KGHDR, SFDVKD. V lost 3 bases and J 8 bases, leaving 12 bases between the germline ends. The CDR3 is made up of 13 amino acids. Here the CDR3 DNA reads TGTGCCACCAGTGATGGAGGCCTCTTCGGCTACACCTTC. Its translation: CATSDGGLFGYTF.

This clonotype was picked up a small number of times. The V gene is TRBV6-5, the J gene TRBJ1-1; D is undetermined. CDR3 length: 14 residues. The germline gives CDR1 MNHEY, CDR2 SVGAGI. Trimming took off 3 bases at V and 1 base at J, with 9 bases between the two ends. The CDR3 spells CASSYADSNTEAFF. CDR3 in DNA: TGTGCCAGCAGTTATGCAGACTCGAACACTGAAGCTTTCTTT.

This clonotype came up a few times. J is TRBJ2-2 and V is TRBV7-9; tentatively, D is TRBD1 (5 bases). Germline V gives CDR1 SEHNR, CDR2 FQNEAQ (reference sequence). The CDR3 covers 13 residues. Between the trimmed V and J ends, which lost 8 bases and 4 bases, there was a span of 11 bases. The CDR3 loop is CASRAGLTGELFF. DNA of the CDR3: TGTGCCAGCCGGGCAGGGCTCACCGGGGAGCTGTTTTTT.

CDR3 nucleotide sequence: TGTGCCAGCAGCCCAGGGTACGGGAACCACTACGAGCAGTACTTC. It translates to CASSPGYGNHYEQYF. The rearrangement uses TRBV7-2 and TRBJ2-7, with D possibly being TRBD1 or TRBD2 (5 bases each). The germline gives CDR1 SGHTA, CDR2 FQGNSA. The V gene lost 5 bases and the J gene lost 3 bases, with 17 bases spanning the gap. The CDR3 extends over 15 amino acids.

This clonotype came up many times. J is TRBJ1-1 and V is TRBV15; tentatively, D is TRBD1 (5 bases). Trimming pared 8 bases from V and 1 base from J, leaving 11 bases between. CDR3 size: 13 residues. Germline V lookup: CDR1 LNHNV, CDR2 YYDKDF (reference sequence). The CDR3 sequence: CATGGVTNTEAFF. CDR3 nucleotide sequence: TGTGCCACCGGAGGGGTTACGAACACTGAAGCTTTCTTT.

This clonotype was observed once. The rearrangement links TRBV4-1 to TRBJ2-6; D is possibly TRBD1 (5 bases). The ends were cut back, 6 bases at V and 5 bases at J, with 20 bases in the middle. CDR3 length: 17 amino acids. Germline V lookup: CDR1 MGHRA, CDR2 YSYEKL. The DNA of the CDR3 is TGCGCCAGCAGGTTGACAGCCCCGGCTGGGTGGGCCAACGTCCTGACTTTC. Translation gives CASRLTAPAGWANVLTF.

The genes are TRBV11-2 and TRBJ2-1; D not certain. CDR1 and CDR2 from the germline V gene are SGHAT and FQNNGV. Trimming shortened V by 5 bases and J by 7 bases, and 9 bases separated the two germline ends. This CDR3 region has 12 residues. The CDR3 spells CASSPWANEQFF. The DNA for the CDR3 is TGTGCCAGCAGCCCCTGGGCAAATGAGCAGTTCTTC.

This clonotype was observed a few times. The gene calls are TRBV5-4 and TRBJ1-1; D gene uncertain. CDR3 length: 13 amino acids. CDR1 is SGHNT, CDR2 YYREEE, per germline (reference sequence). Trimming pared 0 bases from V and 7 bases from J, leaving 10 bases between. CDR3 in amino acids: CASSLATDVEAFF. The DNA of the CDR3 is TGTGCCAGCAGCTTGGCTACAGACGTTGAAGCTTTCTTT.